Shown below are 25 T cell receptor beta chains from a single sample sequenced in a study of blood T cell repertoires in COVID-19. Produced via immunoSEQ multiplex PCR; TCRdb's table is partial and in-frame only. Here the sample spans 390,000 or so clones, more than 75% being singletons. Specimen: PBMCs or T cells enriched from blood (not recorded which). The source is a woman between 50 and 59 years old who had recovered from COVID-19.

The chain's CDR3 is CASSYNVGTPEAFF. The CDR3 nucleotides read TGTGCCAGCAGTTACAACGTGGGGACTCCTGAAGCTTTCTTT. J is TRBJ1-1 and V is TRBV6-5, with D perhaps matching TRBD1 (5 bases). Trimming removed 2 bases at V and 6 bases at J, with 13 bases between. This CDR3 comprises 14 residues. In germline, CDR1 is MNHEY, CDR2 SVGAGI.

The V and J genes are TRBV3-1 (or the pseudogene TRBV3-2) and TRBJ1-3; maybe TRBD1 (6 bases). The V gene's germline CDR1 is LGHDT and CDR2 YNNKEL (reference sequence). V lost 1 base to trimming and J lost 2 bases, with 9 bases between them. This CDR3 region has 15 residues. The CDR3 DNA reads TGTGCCAGCAGCCAAGGACAGGTAACTGGAAACACCATATATTTT. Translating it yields CASSQGQVTGNTIYF.

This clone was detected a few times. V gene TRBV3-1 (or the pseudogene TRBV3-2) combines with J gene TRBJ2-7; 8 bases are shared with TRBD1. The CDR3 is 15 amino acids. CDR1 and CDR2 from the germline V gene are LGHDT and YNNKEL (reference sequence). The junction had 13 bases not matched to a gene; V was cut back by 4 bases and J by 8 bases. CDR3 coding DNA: TGTGCCAGCAGCCCCGGGATTGGACAGGGTGGAAAGCAGTACTTC. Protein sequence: CASSPGIGQGGKQYF.

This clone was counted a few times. For the CDR3, the DNA is TGTGCCATGAAACCACCGGGCACTGAAGCTTTCTTT. Protein product: CAMKPPGTEAFF. The genes are TRBV7-9 and TRBJ1-1; no firm D call. Germline V CDR1 and CDR2: SEHNR, FQNEAQ (reference sequence). The CDR3 runs 12 residues. The germline V and J ends were trimmed by 10 bases and 4 bases, with 13 bases remaining between them.

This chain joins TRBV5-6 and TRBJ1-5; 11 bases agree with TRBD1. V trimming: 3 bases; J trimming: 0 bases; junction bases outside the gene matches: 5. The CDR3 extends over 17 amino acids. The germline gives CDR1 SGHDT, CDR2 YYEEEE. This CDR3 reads CASSWTGGWDSNQPQHF. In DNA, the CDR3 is TGTGCCAGCAGCTGGACAGGGGGCTGGGATAGCAATCAGCCCCAGCATTTT.

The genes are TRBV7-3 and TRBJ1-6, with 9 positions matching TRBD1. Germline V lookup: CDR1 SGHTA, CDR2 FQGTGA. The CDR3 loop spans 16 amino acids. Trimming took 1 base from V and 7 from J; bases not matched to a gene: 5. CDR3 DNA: TGTGCCAGCAGCTTAAAGGGACAGGGTCAAAATTCACCCCTCCACTTT. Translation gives CASSLKGQGQNSPLHF. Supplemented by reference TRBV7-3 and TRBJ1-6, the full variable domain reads GAGVSQTPSNKVTEKGKYVELRCDPISGHTALYWYRQSLGQGPEFLIYFQGTGAADDSGLPNDRFFAVRPEGSVSTLKIQRTERGDSAVYLCASSLKGQGQNSPLHFGNGTRLTVT.

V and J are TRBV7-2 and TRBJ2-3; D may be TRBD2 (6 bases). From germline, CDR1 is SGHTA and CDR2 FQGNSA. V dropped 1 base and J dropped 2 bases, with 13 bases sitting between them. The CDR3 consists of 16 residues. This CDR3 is CASSLGVSGATDTQYF. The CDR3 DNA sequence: TGTGCCAGCAGCTTAGGGGTTAGCGGCGCCACAGATACGCAGTATTTT. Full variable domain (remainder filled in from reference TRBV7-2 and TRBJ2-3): GAGVSQSPSNKVTEKGKDVELRCDPISGHTALYWYRQSLGQGLEFLIYFQGNSAPDKSGLPSDRFSAERTGGSVSTLTIQRTQQEDSAVYLCASSLGVSGATDTQYFGPGTRLTVL.

For the CDR3, the DNA is TGTGCCAGCAGTTTGGACTTTAGCAATCAGCCCCAGCATTTT. Residues: CASSLDFSNQPQHF. The chain couples TRBV7-2 to TRBJ1-5, with D unresolved. The germline V and J ends were trimmed by 6 bases and 0 bases, with 9 bases remaining between them. CDR3 length: 14 amino acids. The germline gives CDR1 SGHTA, CDR2 FQGNSA.

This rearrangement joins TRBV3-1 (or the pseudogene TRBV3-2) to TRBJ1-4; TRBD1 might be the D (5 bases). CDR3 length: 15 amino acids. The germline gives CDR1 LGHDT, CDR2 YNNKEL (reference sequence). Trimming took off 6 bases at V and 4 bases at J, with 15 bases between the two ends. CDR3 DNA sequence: TGTGCCAGCAGTCGGTTGGGAGGGGATAATGAAAAACTGTTTTTT. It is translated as CASSRLGGDNEKLFF.

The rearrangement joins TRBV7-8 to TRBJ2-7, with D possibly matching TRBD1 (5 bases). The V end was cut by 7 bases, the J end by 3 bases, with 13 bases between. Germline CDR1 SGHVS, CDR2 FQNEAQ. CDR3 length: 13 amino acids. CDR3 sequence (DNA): TGTGCCAGCACCTGGGGCACCAACTACGAGCAGTACTTC. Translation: CASTWGTNYEQYF.

For the CDR3, the DNA is TGTGCCAGCAGCTTAGCTGCAGGGGCCATCATGAACACTGAAGCTTTCTTT. Its translation: CASSLAAGAIMNTEAFF. This sequence joins TRBV7-9 and TRBJ1-1; TRBD1 is a possible D gene (6 bases). CDR1 is SEHNR, CDR2 FQNEAQ, per germline (reference sequence). CDR3 length: 17 amino acids. The ends were cut back, 0 bases at V and 0 bases at J, with 14 bases in the middle.

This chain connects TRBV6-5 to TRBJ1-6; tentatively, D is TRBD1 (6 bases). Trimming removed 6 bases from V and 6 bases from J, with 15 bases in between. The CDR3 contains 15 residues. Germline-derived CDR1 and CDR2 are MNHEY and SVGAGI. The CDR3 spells CASSDNDRINSPLHF. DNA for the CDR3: TGTGCCAGCAGCGACAACGACAGGATTAATTCACCCCTCCACTTT.

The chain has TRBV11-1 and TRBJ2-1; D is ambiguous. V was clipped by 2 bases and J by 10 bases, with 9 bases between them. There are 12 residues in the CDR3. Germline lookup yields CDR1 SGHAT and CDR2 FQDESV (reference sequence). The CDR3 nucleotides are TGTGCCAGCAGCTTAAACGGTATCGAGCAGTTCTTC. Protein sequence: CASSLNGIEQFF.

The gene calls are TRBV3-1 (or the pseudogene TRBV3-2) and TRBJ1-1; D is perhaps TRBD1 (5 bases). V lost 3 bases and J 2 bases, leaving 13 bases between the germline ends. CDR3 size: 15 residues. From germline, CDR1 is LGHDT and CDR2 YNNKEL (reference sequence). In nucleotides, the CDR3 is TGTGCCAGCAGCCAGGGGCAGGGTTATAACACTGAAGCTTTCTTT. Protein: CASSQGQGYNTEAFF.

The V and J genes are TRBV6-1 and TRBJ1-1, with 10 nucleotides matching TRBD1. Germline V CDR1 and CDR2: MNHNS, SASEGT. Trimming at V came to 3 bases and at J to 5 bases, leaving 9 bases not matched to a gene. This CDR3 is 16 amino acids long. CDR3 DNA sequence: TGTGCCAGCAGTGACCGAGACAGGGGGCTGAGAACTGAAGCTTTCTTT. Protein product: CASSDRDRGLRTEAFF.

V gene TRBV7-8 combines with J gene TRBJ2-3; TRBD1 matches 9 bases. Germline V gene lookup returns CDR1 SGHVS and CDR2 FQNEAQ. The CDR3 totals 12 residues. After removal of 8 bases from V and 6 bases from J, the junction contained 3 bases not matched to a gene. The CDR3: CASRDRDDTQYF. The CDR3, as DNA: TGTGCCAGCCGGGACAGGGACGATACGCAGTATTTT.

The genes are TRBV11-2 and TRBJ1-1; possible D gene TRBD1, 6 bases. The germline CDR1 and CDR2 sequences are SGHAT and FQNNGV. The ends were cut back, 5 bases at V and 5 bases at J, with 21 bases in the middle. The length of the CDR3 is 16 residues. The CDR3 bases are TGTGCCAGCAGCCCAGGGGAAGGGGCGTTCGATACTGAAGCTTTCTTT. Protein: CASSPGEGAFDTEAFF. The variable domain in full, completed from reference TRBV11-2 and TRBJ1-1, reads EAGVAQSPRYKIIEKRQSVAFWCNPISGHATLYWYQQILGQGPKLLIQFQNNGVVDDSQLPKDRFSAERLKGVDSTLKIQPAKLEDSAVYLCASSPGEGAFDTEAFFGQGTRLTVV.

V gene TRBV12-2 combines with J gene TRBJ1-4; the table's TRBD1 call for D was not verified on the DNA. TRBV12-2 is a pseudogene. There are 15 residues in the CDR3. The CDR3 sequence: CASRLMGAQNEKLFF. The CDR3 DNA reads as TGTGCAAGTCGCTTAATGGGGGCCCAGAATGAAAAACTGTTTTTT.

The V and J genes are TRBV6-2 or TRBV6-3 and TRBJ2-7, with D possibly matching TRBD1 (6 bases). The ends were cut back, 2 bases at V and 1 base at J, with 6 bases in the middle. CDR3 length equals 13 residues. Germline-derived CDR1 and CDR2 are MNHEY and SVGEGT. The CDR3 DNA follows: TGTGCCAGCAGTTACCAGGGGTCCTACGAGCAGTACTTC. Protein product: CASSYQGSYEQYF.

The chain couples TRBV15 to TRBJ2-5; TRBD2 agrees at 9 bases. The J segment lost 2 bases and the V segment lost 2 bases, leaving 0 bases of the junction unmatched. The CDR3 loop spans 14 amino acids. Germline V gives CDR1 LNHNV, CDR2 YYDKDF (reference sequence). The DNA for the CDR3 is TGTGCCACCAGCAGACTAGCGGGGCAAGAGACCCAGTACTTC. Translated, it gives CATSRLAGQETQYF.

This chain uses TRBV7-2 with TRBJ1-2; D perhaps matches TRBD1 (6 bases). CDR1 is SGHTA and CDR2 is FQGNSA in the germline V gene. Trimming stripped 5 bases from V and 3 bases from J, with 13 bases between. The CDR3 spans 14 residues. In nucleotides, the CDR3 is TGTGCCAGCAGCCCAGGGGCAGGGGACTATGGCTACACCTTC. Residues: CASSPGAGDYGYTF.

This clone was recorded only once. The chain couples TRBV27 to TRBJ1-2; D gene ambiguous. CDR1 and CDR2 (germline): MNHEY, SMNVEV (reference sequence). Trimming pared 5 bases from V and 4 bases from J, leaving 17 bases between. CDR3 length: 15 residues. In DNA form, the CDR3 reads TGTGCCAGCAGTCCATTGGTTATCGAGCCCTATGGCTACACCTTC. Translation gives CASSPLVIEPYGYTF.

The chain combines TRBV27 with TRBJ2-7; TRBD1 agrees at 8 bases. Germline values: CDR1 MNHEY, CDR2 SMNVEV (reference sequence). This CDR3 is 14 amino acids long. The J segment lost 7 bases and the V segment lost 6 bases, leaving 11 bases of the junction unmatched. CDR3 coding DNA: TGTGCCAGCAGCCCGGGCACAGGGGGGAAAGAGCAGTACTTC. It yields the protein CASSPGTGGKEQYF.

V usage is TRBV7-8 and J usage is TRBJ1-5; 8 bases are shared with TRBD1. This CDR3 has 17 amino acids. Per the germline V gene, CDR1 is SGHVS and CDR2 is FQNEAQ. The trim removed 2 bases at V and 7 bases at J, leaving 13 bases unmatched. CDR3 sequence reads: CASSLSSGGEWRQPQHF. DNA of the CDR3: TGTGCCAGCAGCTTAAGTTCAGGGGGCGAATGGAGGCAGCCCCAGCATTTT.

The CDR3, as DNA: TGTGCCAGCAGTTACTCGATAACGGCGGATCAGCCCCAGCATTTT. Translation: CASSYSITADQPQHF. The genes are TRBV6-5 and TRBJ1-5; D not certain. Trimming stripped 0 bases from V and 5 bases from J, with 11 bases between. The germline gives CDR1 MNHEY, CDR2 SVGAGI. CDR3 length equals 15 residues.